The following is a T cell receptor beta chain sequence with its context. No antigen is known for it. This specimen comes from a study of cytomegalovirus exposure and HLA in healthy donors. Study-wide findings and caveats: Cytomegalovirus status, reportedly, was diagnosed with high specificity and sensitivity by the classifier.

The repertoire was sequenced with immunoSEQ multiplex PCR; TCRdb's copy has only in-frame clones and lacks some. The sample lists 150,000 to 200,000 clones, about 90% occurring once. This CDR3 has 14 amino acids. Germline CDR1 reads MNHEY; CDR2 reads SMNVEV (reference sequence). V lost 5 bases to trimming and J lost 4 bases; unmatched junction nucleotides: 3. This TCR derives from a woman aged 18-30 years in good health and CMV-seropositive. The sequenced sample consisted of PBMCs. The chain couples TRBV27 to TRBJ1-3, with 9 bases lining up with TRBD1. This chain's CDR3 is CASSTGTGGNTIYF. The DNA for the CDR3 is TGTGCCAGCAGTACCGGGACAGGGGGAAACACCATATATTTT.